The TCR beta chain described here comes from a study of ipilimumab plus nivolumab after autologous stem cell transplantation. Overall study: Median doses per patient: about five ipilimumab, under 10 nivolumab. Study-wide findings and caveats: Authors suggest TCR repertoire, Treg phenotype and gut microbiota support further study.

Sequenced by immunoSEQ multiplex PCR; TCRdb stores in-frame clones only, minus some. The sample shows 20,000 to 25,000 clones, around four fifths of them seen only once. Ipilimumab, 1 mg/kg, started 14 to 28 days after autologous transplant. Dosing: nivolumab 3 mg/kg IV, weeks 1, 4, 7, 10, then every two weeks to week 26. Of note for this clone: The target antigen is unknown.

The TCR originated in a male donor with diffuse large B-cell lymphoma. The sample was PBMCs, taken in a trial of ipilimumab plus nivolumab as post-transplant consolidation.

CDR3 nucleotides: TGTGCCAGCAGCCTGACAGGGGGCGCGGGGAACACTGAAGCTTTCTTT. Translating it yields CASSLTGGAGNTEAFF. V usage is TRBV28 and J usage is TRBJ1-1; 10 positions match TRBD1. V gave up 6 bases and J gave up 1 base; unmatched junction bases: 8. Germline CDR1 and CDR2: MDHEN and SYDVKM. This CDR3 is built from 16 residues.